This TCR beta chain was recorded in a study of cytomegalovirus exposure and HLA in healthy donors. Germline values: CDR1 SGHRS, CDR2 YFSETQ. There are 15 residues in the CDR3. V lost 2 bases, J lost 5 bases, and 9 bases stayed unmatched. The repertoire was sequenced with immunoSEQ multiplex PCR; TCRdb's copy has only in-frame clones and lacks some. The repertoire holds 130,000 or so clones, with around nine tenths as singletons. Findings and caveats of the study: With high specificity and sensitivity, the classifier reportedly diagnosed cytomegalovirus status. The finding came from a later analysis; first-cohort TCR clusters tended to co-occur in the roughly 110 validation repertoires. The study labeled more than 150 TCR beta chains cytomegalovirus-associated. Many donors shared some public TCRs, even though most TCR sequences were rare.

As concerns this clone: Antigen: not known.

The sequence was obtained from a man in his thirties or forties in good health and CMV-seronegative. This sequence joins TRBV5-1 and TRBJ2-5; TRBD1 agrees at 7 bases. Input material: PBMCs. Here the CDR3 reads CASSLHMDRRETQYF. The CDR3 DNA follows: TGCGCCAGCAGCTTACACATGGACAGGCGGGAGACCCAGTACTTC.